A single sample is the source of the 17 T cell receptor beta chains below, sequenced in a study of technical replicates of blood from several donors (dated by TCRdb to 2016 to 2017). Libraries came from the immunoSEQ multiplex PCR assay. Sourced from immuneACCESS, this table was stored by TCRdb with only in-frame sequences that have V and J called. A share of the clones is absent; for the studies checked, an unresolved V gene accounts for under half, and the remainder has no known explanation. In this sample the table shows around 79,000 clones, around 94% of which occur a single time. The ten largest clones capture 0.39% of the sample. Sequencing was done on a sample of T cells isolated from PBMCs. These receptors were obtained from a human donor in good health.

The chain uses TRBV27 and TRBJ2-1; D is perhaps TRBD2 (5 bases). Trimming pared 3 bases from V and 0 bases from J, leaving 15 bases between. This CDR3 is built from 17 residues. Germline values: CDR1 MNHEY, CDR2 SMNVEV (reference sequence). DNA of the CDR3: TGTGCCAGCAGTTTGAAGGCGAGGGCTAGCTCCTACAATGAGCAGTTCTTC. This codes for CASSLKARASSYNEQFF.

The chain has TRBV30 and TRBJ1-2, with 9 bases aligning to TRBD1. J gave up 13 bases and V 4 bases, and 10 bases lay outside the gene matches. CDR1 GTSNPN and CDR2 SVGIG come from the germline V gene (reference sequence). The CDR3 is 12 residues long. For the CDR3, the DNA is TGTGCCTGGAACCTGCTACAGGGGGCTGGCACCTTC. Protein: CAWNLLQGAGTF.

This clone was observed a handful of times. The rearrangement links TRBV21-1 to TRBJ2-7; the table's TRBD2 call for D was not verified on the DNA. TRBV21-1 is designated a pseudogene. The CDR3 covers 13 residues. The CDR3 protein is CASSNTRRDEQYF. Written as DNA, the CDR3 is TGTGCCAGCAGCAACACTAGGCGCGACGAGCAGTACTTC.

The CDR3 loop is CASSLGQGAGGNTIYF. CDR3 DNA sequence: TGTGCCAGCAGCTTGGGACAGGGGGCGGGTGGAAACACCATATATTTT. The chain joins TRBV7-6 to TRBJ1-3; TRBD1 agrees at 12 bases. Germline CDR1 is SGHVS and CDR2 is FNYEAQ. V shed 3 bases, J shed 3 bases, and the junction held 3 bases outside the gene matches. CDR3 size: 16 residues.

The rearrangement links TRBV29-1 to TRBJ1-2, with D unclear. The CDR3 contains 12 residues. Per germline, CDR1 SQVTM and CDR2 ANQGSEA. V lost 3 bases, J lost 4 bases, and 9 bases lay in between. The CDR3 region is CSVEGLGYGYTF. CDR3 DNA: TGCAGCGTTGAGGGCCTCGGCTATGGCTACACCTTC.

This clone was found once. The chain uses TRBV7-9 and TRBJ2-7; the match to TRBD2 covers 10 bases. The trim removed 0 bases at V and 4 bases at J, leaving 6 bases unmatched. Germline CDR1 reads SEHNR; CDR2 reads FQNEAQ (reference sequence). The length of the CDR3 is 16 residues. CDR3 amino acids: CASSLALSSGRYEQYF. The CDR3 DNA reads TGTGCCAGCAGCTTAGCGCTTAGTAGCGGGAGGTACGAGCAGTACTTC.

The chain joins TRBV6-5 to TRBJ1-1, with D hard to call. From germline, CDR1 is MNHEY and CDR2 SVGAGI. The CDR3 is 14 residues long. V was pared by 6 bases and J by 4 bases, with 15 bases between. The CDR3 protein is CASRYREMSTEAFF. CDR3 nucleotides: TGTGCCAGCAGGTATCGGGAAATGAGCACTGAAGCTTTCTTT.

J is TRBJ1-5 and V is TRBV6-5; the match to TRBD1 covers 8 bases. Germline lookup yields CDR1 MNHEY and CDR2 SVGAGI. This CDR3 has 14 residues. After removal of 7 bases from V and 6 bases from J, the junction contained 8 bases not matched to a gene. CDR3 in DNA: TGTGCCAGCAAACAGGACAGGGTCGGTCAGCCCCAGCATTTT. The encoded protein is CASKQDRVGQPQHF.

The gene calls are TRBV7-9 and TRBJ1-4; TRBD1 aligns across 8 bases. Germline trimming cut 1 base from V and 6 bases from J; bases unmatched to any gene: 4. The CDR3 extends over 15 amino acids. Germline CDR1 and CDR2: SEHNR and FQNEAQ (reference sequence). CDR3 residues: CASSLEADRDEKLFF. DNA for the CDR3: TGTGCCAGCAGCTTAGAAGCGGACAGGGATGAAAAACTGTTTTTT.

CDR3 in amino acids: CSVADLAGVNEQFF. The CDR3 nucleotides are TGCAGCGTCGCCGATCTAGCGGGAGTAAATGAGCAGTTCTTC. This chain links TRBV29-1 with TRBJ2-1; 10 bases agree with TRBD2. Trimming at V came to 6 bases and at J to 7 bases, leaving 9 bases not matched to a gene. The CDR3 spans 14 residues. CDR1 and CDR2 (germline): SQVTM, ANQGSEA.

The chain carries TRBV18 and TRBJ1-1, with TRBD1 matching 7 bases. This CDR3 spans 15 amino acids. The ends lost 1 base at V and 2 bases at J; junction bases unmatched: 4. Germline CDR1 KGHSH, CDR2 LQKENI. The CDR3 DNA reads as TGTGCCAGCTCACCACGTGGGACAGTTAACACTGAAGCTTTCTTT. It translates to CASSPRGTVNTEAFF. Complete variable domain (other parts from reference TRBV18 and TRBJ1-1): NAGVMQNPRHLVRRRGQEARLRCSPMKGHSHVYWYRQLPEEGLKFMVYLQKENIIDESGMPKERFSAEFPKEGPSILRIQQVVRGDSAAYFCASSPRGTVNTEAFFGQGTRLTVV.

The chain is built from TRBV15 and TRBJ2-3; weak D call: TRBD2 (6 bases). The length of the CDR3 is 16 residues. Per the germline V gene, CDR1 is LNHNV and CDR2 is YYDKDF (reference sequence). V was clipped by 5 bases and J by 0 bases, with 15 bases between them. CDR3 in amino acids: CATSSWDGGSTDTQYF. CDR3 in DNA: TGTGCCACCAGCTCCTGGGACGGGGGTAGCACAGATACGCAGTATTTT.

The J gene is TRBJ2-7, the V gene TRBV28; perhaps TRBD2 as D (6 bases). The CDR3 totals 16 residues. The germline gives CDR1 MDHEN, CDR2 SYDVKM. CDR3 region: CAGLPGPGPGHYEQYF. CDR3 in DNA: TGTGCTGGACTACCCGGTCCGGGACCTGGCCACTACGAGCAGTACTTC.

This sequence joins TRBV18 and TRBJ1-4, with D possibly matching TRBD1 (5 bases). Germline CDR1 reads KGHSH; CDR2 reads LQKENI. The CDR3 sequence is 14 residues long. V gave up 2 bases and J gave up 8 bases, with 12 bases separating them. This chain's CDR3 is CASSPGSGVEKLFF. The DNA for the CDR3 is TGTGCCAGCTCACCAGGCTCGGGGGTGGAAAAACTGTTTTTT.

The chain employs TRBV6-1 and TRBJ2-7; a possible D gene is TRBD1 (6 bases). The germline gives CDR1 MNHNS, CDR2 SASEGT. V lost 4 bases and J 5 bases, leaving 15 bases between the germline ends. This CDR3 region has 14 residues. The CDR3 DNA follows: TGTGCCAGCAGTGCCGTCAGGGGTCACCACGAGCAGTACTTC. Its protein product is CASSAVRGHHEQYF.

V gene TRBV7-2 combines with J gene TRBJ2-2; 7 bases match TRBD2. This CDR3 is built from 16 residues. The V gene's germline CDR1 is SGHTA and CDR2 FQGNSA. The V and J ends lost 2 bases and 3 bases, in that order; junction bases with no gene match: 6. The CDR3 coding sequence is TGTGCCAGCAGCTTATTCGGTGGGGGGGACACCGGGGAGCTGTTTTTT. Protein sequence: CASSLFGGGDTGELFF.

This clone was detected once. This chain connects TRBV19 to TRBJ2-1, with no clear D. CDR3 length equals 15 residues. Germline lookup yields CDR1 LNHDA and CDR2 SQIVND (reference sequence). V was pared by 3 bases and J by 0 bases, with 9 bases between. CDR3 loop: CASSIALSSYNEQFF. As DNA, the CDR3 is TGTGCCAGTAGTATCGCGCTAAGCTCCTACAATGAGCAGTTCTTC.